A single sample is the source of the 4 T cell receptor beta chains below, sequenced in a study of T cell changes during pregnancy in multiple sclerosis. Assay: immunoSEQ multiplex PCR; the TCRdb copy retains only in-frame clones and omits some. The sample consists of 81,000 or so clones, about 90% of them appearing once. The source was PBMCs, collected in the first trimester of pregnancy. These receptors all come from a female donor in good health, serving as a control in a pregnancy study. Some clones in this sample may be carry-over from other donors' samples.

The CDR3 sequence: CASTSGREAWVSPLHF. For the CDR3, the DNA is TGTGCCAGTACATCCGGACGGGAGGCCTGGGTTTCACCCCTCCACTTT. The chain joins TRBV19 to TRBJ1-6; D gene ambiguous. V shed 7 bases and J shed 9 bases, with 22 bases lying between them. The CDR3 has 16 residues. Germline values: CDR1 LNHDA, CDR2 SQIVND (reference sequence).

This chain uses TRBV28 with TRBJ1-2, with 7 bases aligning to TRBD1. Per germline, CDR1 MDHEN and CDR2 SYDVKM. Germline trimming cut 5 bases from V and 10 bases from J; bases unmatched to any gene: 13. This CDR3 spans 14 amino acids. The CDR3: CASSLNTMTGPYTF. CDR3 in DNA: TGTGCCAGCAGTCTAAACACGATGACAGGGCCCTACACCTTC.

V and J are TRBV5-6 and TRBJ2-7, with TRBD2 identical over 7 bases. The germline V gene has CDR1 SGHDT and CDR2 YYEEEE. The CDR3 extends over 14 amino acids. Losses at the gene ends were 0 bases for V and 7 bases for J; bases not matched to a gene: 7. CDR3 coding DNA: TGTGCCAGCAGCTTGGTAGCCCGGGGAGGGGAGCAGTACTTC. Translation gives CASSLVARGGEQYF.

J is TRBJ1-3 and V is TRBV28; D is undetermined. Deletions cut 11 bases from V and 0 bases from J, with 17 bases between. The germline CDR1 and CDR2 sequences are MDHEN and SYDVKM. CDR3 length: 15 residues. The CDR3 DNA is TGTGCCTATAGTCCCGGACGGGACTCTGGAAACACCATATATTTT. Protein product: CAYSPGRDSGNTIYF.